This T cell receptor beta chain was retrieved from a study of identical twins' blood T cells. Study-wide background: Some 50 million reads covered roughly 6 alpha-chain and roughly 6 beta-chain libraries. Overall study results and limits: Even for out-of-frame TCRbeta, twins reportedly shared V gene usage much more than unrelated donors.

The donors were healthy female monozygous twins, three pairs in total. Germline-derived CDR1 and CDR2 are PRHDT and FYEKMQ (reference sequence). The CDR3 has 16 amino acids. Comments on this clonotype: Its specificity is unknown. At one end, the junction sequence differs from germline, possibly due to a read error.

TCRdb reprocessed the 5' RACE reads via MiXCR and lists one record per CDR3 protein. The sample lists a few hundred thousand distinct CDR3 sequences; around 30% were seen once. The chain uses TRBV13 and TRBJ2-1; the match to TRBD2 covers 10 bases. The sequencing sample was made of PBMCs. This receptor was identified in a woman aged 18 to 55 in good health. CDR3 region: CAISWLAGASGNEQFF. The CDR3 region has the DNA TGTGCCATCAGCTGGCTAGCGGGAGCTTCGGGCAATGAGCAGTTCTTC.